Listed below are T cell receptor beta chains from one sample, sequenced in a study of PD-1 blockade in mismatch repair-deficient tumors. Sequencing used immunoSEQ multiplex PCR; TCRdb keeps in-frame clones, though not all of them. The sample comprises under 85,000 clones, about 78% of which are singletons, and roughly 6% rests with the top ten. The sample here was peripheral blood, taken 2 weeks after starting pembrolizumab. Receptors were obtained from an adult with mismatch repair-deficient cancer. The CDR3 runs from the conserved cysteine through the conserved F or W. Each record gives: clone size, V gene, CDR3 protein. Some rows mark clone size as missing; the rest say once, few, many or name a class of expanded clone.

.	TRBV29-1	CSVAAGLNTEAFF
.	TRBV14	CASRQFTGESGEKLFF
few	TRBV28	CASIGQTKAHGYTF
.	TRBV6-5	CASSPAGQGLYGYTF
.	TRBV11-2	CASSLVTSGYNEQFF
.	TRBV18	CASSPSGGALLDGYTF
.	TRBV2	CASSAILPGSGANVLTF
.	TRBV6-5	CASSYSGDNTEAFF
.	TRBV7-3	CASSLETGLIYEQYF
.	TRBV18	CASSPALNTEAFF
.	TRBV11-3	CASSSGGWDRGPGTEAFF
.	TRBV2	CASSEETPTDTQYF
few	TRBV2	CASSAASGSRYEQYF
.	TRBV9	CASSITGFSYTQYF
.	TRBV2	CASRARTSEFYEQYF
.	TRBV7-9	CASSLAPSRETQYF
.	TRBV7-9	CASSLGSGRAYEQYF
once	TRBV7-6	CASSNPETQYF
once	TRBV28	CASSPPGTGEEKLFF
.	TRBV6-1	CASSEIPGAYGYTF
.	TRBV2	CASVAGQGPYNEQFF
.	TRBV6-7	CASSASSGRGENTGELFF
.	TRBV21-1	CASSKAIGTFTEAFF
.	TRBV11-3	CASSLVSGSSYEQYF
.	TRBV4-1	CASSQAGLAGNTGELFF
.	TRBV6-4	CASSDSSRGTEAFF
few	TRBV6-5	CASSQDRAPYGYTF
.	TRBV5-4	CASSQSQKRSGELFF
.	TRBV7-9	CASSRRSSGSWYNEQFF
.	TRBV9	CASSRRGPNTGELFF
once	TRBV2	CASSTRLRGELFF
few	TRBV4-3	CASSQGGLAGASTDTQYF
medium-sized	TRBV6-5	CASSFQGGGYGYTF
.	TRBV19	CASSPSGSSYNEQFF
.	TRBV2	CASTREQKTYEQYF
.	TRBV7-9	CASSWGGEAFF
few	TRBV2	CASSDMYGYTF
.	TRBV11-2	CASSLFGRGDYEQYF
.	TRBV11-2	CASSLDGRTTEAFF
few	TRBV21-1	CASSKSSGGRPYNEQFF